This is a list of T cell receptor beta chains from one sample in a study of OX40 agonist ivuxolimab in advanced cancers. TCRdb keeps only in-frame clones here, not all; method: immunoSEQ multiplex PCR. The sample lists roughly 60,000 clones; approximately 90% were seen once. Here the sequenced sample was CD4+ or CD8+ T cells sorted from blood, taken in a trial of the OX40 agonist ivuxolimab. The receptor source for this set is an adult with an advanced solid tumor such as melanoma, head and neck, liver or kidney cancer. Each CDR3 is given with its conserved first and last residue. Fields, in order: V gene, clone size, D gene, J gene, CDR3 protein, CDR3 DNA. A D gene is named only where the DNA matches it firmly. Clone size is not always given. Where it is, it says once, few, many or a class for expanded clones.

>TRBV6-5|.|TRBD2|TRBJ2-7
CASSYSGTSASYEQYF
TGTGCCAGCAGTTACTCTGGGACTAGCGCGTCCTACGAGCAGTACTTC
>TRBV7-8|.|.|TRBJ1-2
CASSSYGGEGYTF
TGTGCCAGCAGCTCATACGGGGGCGAGGGCTACACCTTC
>TRBV5-8|.|.|TRBJ1-1
CASSFVGGTEAFF
TGTGCCAGCAGCTTTGTAGGGGGAACTGAAGCTTTCTTT
>TRBV5-1|.|.|TRBJ2-3
CASSDGGSTDTQYF
TGCGCCAGCAGCGACGGGGGTAGCACAGATACGCAGTATTTT
>TRBV5-1|once|.|TRBJ2-2
CASSLEVSAGELFF
TGCGCCAGCAGCTTGGAGGTATCCGCGGGGGAGCTGTTTTTT
>TRBV7-2|once|TRBD2|TRBJ2-1
CASSLVRLADPAYNEQFF
TGTGCCAGCAGCTTAGTGCGGCTAGCGGACCCCGCCTACAATGAGCAGTTCTTC
>TRBV29-1|.|.|TRBJ2-1
CSFSADRSYNEQFF
TGCAGCTTCTCAGCGGACAGATCCTACAATGAGCAGTTCTTC
>TRBV13|.|TRBD1|TRBJ2-2
CASSPQGRNGELFF
TGTGCCAGCAGCCCACAGGGGCGCAACGGGGAGCTGTTTTTT
>TRBV7-2|few|TRBD1|TRBJ1-2
CASTPFRDRLYGYTF
TGTGCCAGCACTCCCTTTCGGGACAGGCTCTATGGCTACACCTTC
>TRBV6-6|.|.|TRBJ2-1
CASSYSRGAGDNEQFF
TGTGCCAGCAGTTACTCGAGGGGGGCGGGCGACAATGAGCAGTTCTTC
>TRBV19|once|.|TRBJ2-5
CASTSLQGPQETQYF
TGTGCCAGTACCTCCCTCCAGGGACCACAGGAGACCCAGTACTTC
>TRBV10-3|once|TRBD2|TRBJ2-1
CAISASSGSNEQFF
TGTGCCATCAGTGCTTCTAGCGGGAGTAATGAGCAGTTCTTC
>TRBV15|.|.|TRBJ2-6
CATSRDGPSSGANVLTF
TGTGCCACCAGCAGAGATGGGCCTTCCTCTGGGGCCAACGTCCTGACTTTC
>TRBV19|.|TRBD2|TRBJ2-2
CASSRPPVSGITGELFF
TGTGCCAGTAGCAGACCCCCGGTTAGCGGGATCACCGGGGAGCTGTTTTTT
>TRBV7-2|.|TRBD1|TRBJ1-2
CASSYWGTEVGYTF
TGTGCCAGCAGCTATTGGGGGACAGAAGTGGGCTACACCTTC
>TRBV4-1|once|TRBD2|TRBJ2-3
CASSQDGGLAGTADTQYF
TGCGCCAGCAGCCAAGATGGGGGACTAGCCGGAACAGCAGATACGCAGTATTTT
>TRBV7-9|.|.|TRBJ2-3
CASSLLSDTQYF
TGTGCCAGCAGCTTACTCTCAGATACGCAGTATTTT
>TRBV11-3|.|.|TRBJ2-7
CASSFLQGPYEQYF
TGTGCCAGCAGCTTCCTCCAGGGGCCCTACGAGCAGTACTTC
>TRBV7-9|.|.|TRBJ2-1
CASSFSSDYNEQFF
TGTGCCAGCAGCTTTTCTAGCGACTACAATGAGCAGTTCTTC
>TRBV18|few|.|TRBJ2-3
CASPLTDGITDTQYF
TGTGCCAGCCCCCTTACCGACGGAATCACAGATACGCAGTATTTT
>TRBV19|.|.|TRBJ2-5
CASSMGSGQETQYF
TGTGCCAGTAGTATGGGAAGCGGACAAGAGACCCAGTACTTC
>TRBV6-5|.|.|TRBJ1-4
CASSYRVGRREKLFF
TGTGCCAGCAGTTACCGTGTAGGCCGGAGGGAAAAACTGTTTTTT
>TRBV9|.|TRBD2|TRBJ2-5
CASSVTGLAGGGTQYF
TGTGCCAGCAGCGTAACGGGACTAGCGGGAGGAGGGACCCAGTACTTC
>TRBV19|.|TRBD2|TRBJ2-2
CATQPGLAGVGGGELFF
TGTGCCACTCAACCGGGACTAGCGGGAGTGGGAGGCGGGGAGCTGTTTTTT